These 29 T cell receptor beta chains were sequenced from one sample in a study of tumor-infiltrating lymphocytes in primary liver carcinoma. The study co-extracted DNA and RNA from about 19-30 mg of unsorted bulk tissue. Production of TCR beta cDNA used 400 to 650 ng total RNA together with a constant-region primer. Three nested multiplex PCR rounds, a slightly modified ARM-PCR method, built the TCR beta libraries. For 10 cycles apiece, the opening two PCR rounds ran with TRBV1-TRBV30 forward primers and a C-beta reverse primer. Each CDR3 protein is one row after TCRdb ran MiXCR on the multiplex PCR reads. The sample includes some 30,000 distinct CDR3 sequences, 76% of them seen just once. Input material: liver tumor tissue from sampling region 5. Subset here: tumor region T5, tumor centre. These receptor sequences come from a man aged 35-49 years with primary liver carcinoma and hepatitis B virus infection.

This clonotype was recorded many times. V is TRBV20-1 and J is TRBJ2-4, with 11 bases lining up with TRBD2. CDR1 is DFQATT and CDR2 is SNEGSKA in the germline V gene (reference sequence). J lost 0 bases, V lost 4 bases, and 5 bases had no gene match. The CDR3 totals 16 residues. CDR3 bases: TGCAGTGCTAAGGGACTAGCGGAGCTAGCCAAAAACATTCAGTACTTC. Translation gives CSAKGLAELAKNIQYF.

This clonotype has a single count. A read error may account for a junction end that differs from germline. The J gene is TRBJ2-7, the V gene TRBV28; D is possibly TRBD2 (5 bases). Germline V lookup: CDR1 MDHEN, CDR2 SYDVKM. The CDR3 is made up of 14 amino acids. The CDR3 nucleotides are TGCGCCAGCAGTCCACTAGTGGGAGACTACGAGCAGTACTTC. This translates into CASSPLVGDYEQYF.

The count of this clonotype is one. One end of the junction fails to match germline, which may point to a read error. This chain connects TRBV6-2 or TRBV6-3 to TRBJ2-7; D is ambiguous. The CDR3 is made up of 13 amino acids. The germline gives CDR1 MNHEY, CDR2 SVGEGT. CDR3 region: CASTWNSSYVQYF. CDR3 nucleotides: TGTGCCAGCACCTGGAACAGCTCCTACGTGCAGTACTTC.

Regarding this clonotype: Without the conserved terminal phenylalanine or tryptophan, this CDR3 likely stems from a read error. CDR3 in amino acids: CASSSPYQGPKTSEQFL. The CDR3 DNA sequence: TGTGCCAGCAGCTCACCATATCAGGGACCTAAAACAAGTGAGCAGTTCCTC. This chain connects TRBV7-9 to TRBJ2-1; D may match TRBD1 or TRBD2 (5 bases each). The CDR3 is 17 residues long. Germline V gives CDR1 SEHNR, CDR2 FQNEAQ (reference sequence). Trimming left V 4 bases short and J 9 bases short, with 25 bases between.

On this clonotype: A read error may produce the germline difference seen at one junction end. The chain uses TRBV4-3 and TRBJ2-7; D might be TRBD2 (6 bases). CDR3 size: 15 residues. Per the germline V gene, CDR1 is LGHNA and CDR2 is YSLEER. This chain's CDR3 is CASNQDREIPYELYF. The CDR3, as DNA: TGCGCCAGCAACCAAGATCGGGAGATTCCCTACGAGCTGTACTTC.

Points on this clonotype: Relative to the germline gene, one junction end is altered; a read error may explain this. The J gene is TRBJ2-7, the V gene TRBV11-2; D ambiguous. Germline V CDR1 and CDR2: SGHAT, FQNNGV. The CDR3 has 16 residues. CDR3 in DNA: TGTTCCAGCAGCCTCATACAGTGGGCCATACATAACGAGCAGTACTTC. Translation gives CSSSLIQWAIHNEQYF.

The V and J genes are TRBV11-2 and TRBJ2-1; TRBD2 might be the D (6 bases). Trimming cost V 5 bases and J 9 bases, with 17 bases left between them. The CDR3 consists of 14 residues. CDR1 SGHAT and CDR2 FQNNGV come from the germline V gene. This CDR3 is CASSILAVVSEQFF. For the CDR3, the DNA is TGTGCCAGCAGCATATTAGCGGTAGTAAGTGAGCAGTTCTTC.

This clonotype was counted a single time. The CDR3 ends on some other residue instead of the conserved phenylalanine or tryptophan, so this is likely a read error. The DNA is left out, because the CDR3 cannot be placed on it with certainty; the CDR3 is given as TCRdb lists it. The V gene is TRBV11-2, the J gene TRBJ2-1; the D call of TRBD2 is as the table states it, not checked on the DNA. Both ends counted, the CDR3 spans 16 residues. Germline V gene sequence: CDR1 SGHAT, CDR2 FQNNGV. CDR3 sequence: CASSLELLPGMNEHFL.

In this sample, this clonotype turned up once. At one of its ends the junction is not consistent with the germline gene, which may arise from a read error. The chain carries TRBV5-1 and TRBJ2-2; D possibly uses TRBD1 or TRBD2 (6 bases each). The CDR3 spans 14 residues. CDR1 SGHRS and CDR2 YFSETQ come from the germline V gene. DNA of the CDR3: TGCGCCAGTAAAAGGGGGGAGAACACCAGGGAGCTGATTTTT. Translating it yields CASKRGENTRELIF.

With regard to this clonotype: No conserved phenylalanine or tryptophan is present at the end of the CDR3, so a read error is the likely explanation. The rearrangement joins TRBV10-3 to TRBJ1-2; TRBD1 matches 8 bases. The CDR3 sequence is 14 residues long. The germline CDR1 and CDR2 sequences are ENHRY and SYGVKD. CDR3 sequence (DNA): TGTGTCATCGGCACAGGGGGATCAGGGGATGGCTACACCTCC. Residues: CVIGTGGSGDGYTS.

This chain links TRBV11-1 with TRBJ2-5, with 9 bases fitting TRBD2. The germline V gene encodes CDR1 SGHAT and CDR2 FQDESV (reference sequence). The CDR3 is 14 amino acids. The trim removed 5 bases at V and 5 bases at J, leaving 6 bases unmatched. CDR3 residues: CASSPTAGGETQYF. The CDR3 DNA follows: TGTGCCAGCAGCCCGACTGCGGGGGGGGAGACCCAGTACTTC.

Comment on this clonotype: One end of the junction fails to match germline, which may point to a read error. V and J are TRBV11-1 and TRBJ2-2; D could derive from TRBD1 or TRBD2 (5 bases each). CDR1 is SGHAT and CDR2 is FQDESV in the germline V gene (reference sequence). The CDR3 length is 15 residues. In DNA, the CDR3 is TGTGCCAGCAGTTCCAAGGGGTCGTTCTCCGGGGAGCTGCTTTTT. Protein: CASSSKGSFSGELLF.

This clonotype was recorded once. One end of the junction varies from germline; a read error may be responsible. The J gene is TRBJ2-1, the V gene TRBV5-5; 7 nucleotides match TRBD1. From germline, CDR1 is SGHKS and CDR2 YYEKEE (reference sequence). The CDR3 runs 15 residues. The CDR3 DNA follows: TGTGCCAGCAGCTCTGGACAGGCTTCCTACAATGAGCAGTTCTTT. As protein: CASSSGQASYNEQFF.

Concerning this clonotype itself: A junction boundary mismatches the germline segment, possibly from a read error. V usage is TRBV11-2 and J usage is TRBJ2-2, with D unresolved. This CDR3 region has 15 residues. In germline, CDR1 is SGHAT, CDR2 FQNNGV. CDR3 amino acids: CASSLVGSNIGELFF. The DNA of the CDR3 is TGTGCCAGCAGCTTAGTGGGATCGAACATCGGGGAGCTGTTTTTT.

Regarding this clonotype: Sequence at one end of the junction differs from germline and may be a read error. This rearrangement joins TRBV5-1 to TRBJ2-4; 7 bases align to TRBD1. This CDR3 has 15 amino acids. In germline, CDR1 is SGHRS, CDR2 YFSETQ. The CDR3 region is CASSLRQGNRAVQYF. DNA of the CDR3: TGCGCCAGCAGCTTGAGACAGGGTAATCGGGCGGTTCAATACTTC.

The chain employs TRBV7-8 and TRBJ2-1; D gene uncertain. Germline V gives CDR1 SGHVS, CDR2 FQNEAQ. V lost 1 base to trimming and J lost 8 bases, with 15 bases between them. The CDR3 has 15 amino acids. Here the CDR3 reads CASSLVVGIGYEQFF. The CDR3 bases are TGTGCCAGCAGCTTAGTAGTGGGGATAGGCTATGAGCAGTTCTTC.

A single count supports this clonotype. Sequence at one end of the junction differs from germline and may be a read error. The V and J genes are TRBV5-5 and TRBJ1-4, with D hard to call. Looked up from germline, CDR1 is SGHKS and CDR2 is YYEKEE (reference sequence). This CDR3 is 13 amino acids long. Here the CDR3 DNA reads TGTGCCGGCAGCTTTGTGGGGAATGAAGAACTGTTTTTT. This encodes CAGSFVGNEELFF.

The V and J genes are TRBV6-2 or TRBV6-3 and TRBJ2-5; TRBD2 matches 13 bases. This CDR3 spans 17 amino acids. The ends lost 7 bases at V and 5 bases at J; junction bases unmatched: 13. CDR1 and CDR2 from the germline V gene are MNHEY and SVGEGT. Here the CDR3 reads CASNSKLAGGPGETQYF. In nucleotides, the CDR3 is TGTGCCAGCAATTCAAAACTAGCGGGAGGGCCGGGTGAGACCCAGTACTTC.

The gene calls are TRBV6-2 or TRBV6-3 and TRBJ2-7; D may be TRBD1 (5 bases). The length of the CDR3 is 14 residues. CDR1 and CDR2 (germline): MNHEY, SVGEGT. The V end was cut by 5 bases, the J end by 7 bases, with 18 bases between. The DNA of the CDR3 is TGTGCCAGCAGTCTTACAAGGGGCCCCTGGGAGCAGTACTTC. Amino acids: CASSLTRGPWEQYF.

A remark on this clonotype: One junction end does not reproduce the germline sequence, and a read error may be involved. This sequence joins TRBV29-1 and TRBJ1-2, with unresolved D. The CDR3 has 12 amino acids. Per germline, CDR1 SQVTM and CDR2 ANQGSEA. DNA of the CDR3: TGCAGCGTTGTCCATTTGGGTGGCGGCTGCACCTTC. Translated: CSVVHLGGGCTF.

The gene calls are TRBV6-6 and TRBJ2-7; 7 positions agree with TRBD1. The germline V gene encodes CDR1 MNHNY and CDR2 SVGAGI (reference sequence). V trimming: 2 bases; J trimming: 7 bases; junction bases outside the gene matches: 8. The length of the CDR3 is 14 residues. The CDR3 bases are TGTGCCAGCAGTTACAGGACAGGTGATAGTGAGCAGTACTTC. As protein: CASSYRTGDSEQYF.

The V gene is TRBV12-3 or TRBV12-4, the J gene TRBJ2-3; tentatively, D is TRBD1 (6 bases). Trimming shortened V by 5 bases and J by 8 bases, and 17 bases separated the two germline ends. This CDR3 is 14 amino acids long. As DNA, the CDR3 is TGTGCCAGCAGTCTGAGGAACAGGGTCCCTACGCAGTATTTT. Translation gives CASSLRNRVPTQYF.

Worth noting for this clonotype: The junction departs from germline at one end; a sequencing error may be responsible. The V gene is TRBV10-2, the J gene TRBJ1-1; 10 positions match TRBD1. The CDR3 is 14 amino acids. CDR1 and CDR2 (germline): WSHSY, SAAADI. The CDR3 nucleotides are TGCTCCAGCAGTGAGACAGGGGGCCTAATTGAAGCTTTCTTT. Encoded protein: CSSSETGGLIEAFF.

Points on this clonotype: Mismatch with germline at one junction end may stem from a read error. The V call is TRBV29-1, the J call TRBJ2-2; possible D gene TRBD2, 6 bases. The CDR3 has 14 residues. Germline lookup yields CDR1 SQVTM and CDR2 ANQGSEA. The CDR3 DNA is TGCAACGTTACAGTAGCGGCTAACACCGTGGAGCTGTTTTTT. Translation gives CNVTVAANTVELFF.

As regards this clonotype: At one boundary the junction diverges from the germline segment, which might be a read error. CDR3 sequence reads: CASSPRETSYEQYF. DNA for the CDR3: TGTGCCAGCAGCCCGAGGGAGACCTCGTACGAGCAATACTTC. The V call is TRBV14, the J call TRBJ2-7, with TRBD2 as a possible D gene (5 bases). CDR3 length: 14 residues. Germline CDR1 SGHDN, CDR2 FVKESK.

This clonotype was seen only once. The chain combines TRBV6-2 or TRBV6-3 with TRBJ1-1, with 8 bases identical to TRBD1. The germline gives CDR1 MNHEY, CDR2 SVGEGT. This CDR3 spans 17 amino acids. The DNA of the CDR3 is TGTGTCATCAATCTCCGACAGGGGAGGTTCCTGAACACTGAAGCTTTCTTT. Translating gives CVINLRQGRFLNTEAFF.

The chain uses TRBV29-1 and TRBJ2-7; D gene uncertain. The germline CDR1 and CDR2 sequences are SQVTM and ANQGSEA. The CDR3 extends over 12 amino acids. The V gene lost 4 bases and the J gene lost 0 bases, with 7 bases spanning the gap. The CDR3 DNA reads TGCAGCGTTGCTGCTGGCTCCTACGAGCAGTACTTC. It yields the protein CSVAAGSYEQYF.

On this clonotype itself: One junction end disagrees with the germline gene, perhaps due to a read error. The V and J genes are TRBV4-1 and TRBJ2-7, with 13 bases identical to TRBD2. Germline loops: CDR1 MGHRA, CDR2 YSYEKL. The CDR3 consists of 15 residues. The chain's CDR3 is CASAPGTSGTYAQYF. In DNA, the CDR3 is TGCGCCAGCGCGCCGGGGACTAGCGGGACCTACGCGCAGTACTTC.

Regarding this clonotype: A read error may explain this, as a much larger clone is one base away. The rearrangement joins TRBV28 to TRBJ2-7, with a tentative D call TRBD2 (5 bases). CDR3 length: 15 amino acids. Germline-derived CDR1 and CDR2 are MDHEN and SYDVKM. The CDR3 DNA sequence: TGTTCCAGCAGTCCCTGGGTAGCGAGCGCTTACGAGCAGTACTTC. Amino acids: CSSSPWVASAYEQYF.